This T cell receptor (beta chain) is drawn from a study of blood T cell repertoires in COVID-19 (dated by TCRdb to 2018 to 2020). In terms of the full investigation: The collaborator samples originated in the United States, Italy and Spain and spanned the acute and convalescent phases of COVID-19. A freely available public database, intended as a resource for researchers studying the immune response to SARS-CoV-2, is where the repertoires were released. The samples were drawn from the first 160 participants of the ongoing ImmuneRACE study and from about 1,200 subjects provided by 6 global collaborators. Sample metadata almost always included a de-identified subject ID, COVID-19 status, age in years and sex. HLA class I and class II types, where available, came from metadata supplied by the sample provider rather than from assay-based typing. The prospective study material was composed of cDNA or gDNA derived from T cells, B-cell-depleted T cells, or PBMCs. Deeply sampled blood TCRbeta repertoires from subjects exposed to, actively infected with, or recovered from COVID-19 were included in the dataset. Broader findings and caveats from the paper: How much clinical and demographic metadata was included differed by source and by participant, and the metadata was provided uncurated.

V trim: 5 bases; J trim: 5 bases; unmatched bases: 3. CDR1 and CDR2, per the germline V gene, are MDHEN and SYDVKM. Taken from cysteine to phenylalanine, the CDR3 has 13 residues. CDR3 DNA only is kept here, 39 bases in frame from base 1. The immunoSEQ Assay, a bias-controlled multiplex PCR, was used to amplify TCRbeta CDR3 regions from genomic DNA. In the authors' own workflow: Nucleated cell counts per sample were estimated from amplification of reference gene primers within the assay. To quantify the absolute abundance of each unique TCRbeta CDR3 rearrangement, sequence reads were collapsed and filtered. For each sample, productive Simpson clonality was calculated as the square root of Simpson's diversity index across productive rearrangements. The table was pulled from immuneACCESS by TCRdb, which kept in-frame rearrangements only. Such tables lose some clones; where checked, under half of the loss comes from unresolved V genes, and the rest has no known cause. Clonal size and the V and J genes are those of that table, whereas D and trimming came from the DNA. For this sample there are tens of thousands of clones; around four fifths appear just once. 50% to 75% of the sample rests with the top ten.

Concerning this clone itself: The antigen this receptor binds is unknown. The input lacks base qualities; no much larger clone sits a single base away.

Collaborating institutions collected whole blood in K2EDTA tubes following their own protocols. For TCRbeta analysis, collaborators shipped samples as frozen whole blood, isolated PBMCs, or DNA extracted from either of those sample types. The receptor was isolated from a man between 70 and 80 years old with acute or convalescent COVID-19. The chain uses TRBV28 and TRBJ1-1; the junction holds 9 bases that match TRBD1. Sequenced: peripheral blood. Read as DNA, the sequence is TGTGCCAGCAGTCCGGGGACAGGGACTGAAGCTTTCTTT. Its coded protein is CASSPGTGTEAFF. With the rest looked up from the reference TRBV28 and TRBJ1-1 genes rather than sequenced, the full variable domain is DVKVTQSSRYLVKRTGEKVFLECVQDMDHENMFWYRQDPGLGLRLIYFSYDVKMKEKGDIPEGYSVSREKKERFSLILESASTNQTSMYLCASSPGTGTEAFFGQGTRLTVV.